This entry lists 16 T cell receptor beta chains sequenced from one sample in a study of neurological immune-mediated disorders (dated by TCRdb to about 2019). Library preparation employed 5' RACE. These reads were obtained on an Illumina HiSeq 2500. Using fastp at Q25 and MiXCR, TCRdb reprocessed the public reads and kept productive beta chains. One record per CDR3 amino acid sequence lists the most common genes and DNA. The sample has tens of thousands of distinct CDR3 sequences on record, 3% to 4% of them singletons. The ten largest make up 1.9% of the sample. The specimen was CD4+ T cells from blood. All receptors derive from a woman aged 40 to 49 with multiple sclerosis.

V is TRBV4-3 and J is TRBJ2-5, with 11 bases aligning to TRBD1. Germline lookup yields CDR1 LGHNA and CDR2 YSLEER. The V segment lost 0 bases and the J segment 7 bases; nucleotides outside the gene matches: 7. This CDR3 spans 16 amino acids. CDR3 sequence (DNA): TGCGCCAGCAGCCAAGAAAGGACAGGGGGCTTAGTGACCCAGTACTTC. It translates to CASSQERTGGLVTQYF.

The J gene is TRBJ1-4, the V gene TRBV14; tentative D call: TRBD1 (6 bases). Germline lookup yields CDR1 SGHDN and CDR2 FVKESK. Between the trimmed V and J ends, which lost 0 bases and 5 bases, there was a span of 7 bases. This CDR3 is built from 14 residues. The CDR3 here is CASSQEGANEKLFF. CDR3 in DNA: TGTGCCAGCAGCCAAGAGGGGGCAAATGAAAAACTGTTTTTT. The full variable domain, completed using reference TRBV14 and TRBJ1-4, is EAGVTQFPSHSVIEKGQTVTLRCDPISGHDNLYWYRRVMGKEIKFLLHFVKESKQDESGMPNNRFLAERTGGTYSTLKVQPAELEDSGVYFCASSQEGANEKLFFGSGTQLSVL.

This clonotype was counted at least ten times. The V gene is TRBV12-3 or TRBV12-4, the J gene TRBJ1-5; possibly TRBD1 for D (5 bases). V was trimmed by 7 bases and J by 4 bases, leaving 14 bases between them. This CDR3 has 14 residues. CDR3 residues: CASTQGWGNQPQHF. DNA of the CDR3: TGTGCCAGCACCCAAGGATGGGGGAATCAGCCCCAGCATTTT.

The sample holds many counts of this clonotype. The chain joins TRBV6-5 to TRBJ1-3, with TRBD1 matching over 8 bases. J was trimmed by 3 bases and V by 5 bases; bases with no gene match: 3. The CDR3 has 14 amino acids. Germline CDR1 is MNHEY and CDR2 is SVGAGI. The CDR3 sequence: CASSRQGSGNTIYF. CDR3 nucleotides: TGTGCCAGCAGTAGACAGGGGAGTGGAAACACCATATATTTT.

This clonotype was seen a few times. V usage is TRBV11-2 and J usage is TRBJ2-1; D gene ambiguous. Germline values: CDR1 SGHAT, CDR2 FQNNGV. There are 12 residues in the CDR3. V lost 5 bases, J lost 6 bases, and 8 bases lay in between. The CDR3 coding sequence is TGTGCCAGCAGCCCGCTCGGCAATGAGCAGTTCTTC. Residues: CASSPLGNEQFF. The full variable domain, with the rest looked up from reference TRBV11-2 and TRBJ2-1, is EAGVAQSPRYKIIEKRQSVAFWCNPISGHATLYWYQQILGQGPKLLIQFQNNGVVDDSQLPKDRFSAERLKGVDSTLKIQPAKLEDSAVYLCASSPLGNEQFFGPGTRLTVL.

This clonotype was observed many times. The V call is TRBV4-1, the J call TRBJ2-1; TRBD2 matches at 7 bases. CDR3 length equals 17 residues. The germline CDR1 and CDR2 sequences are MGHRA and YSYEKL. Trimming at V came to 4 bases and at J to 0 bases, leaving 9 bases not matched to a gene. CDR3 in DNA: TGCGCCAGCAGCCCACTTGTGCGGGGGAGCTCCTACAATGAGCAGTTCTTC. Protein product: CASSPLVRGSSYNEQFF.

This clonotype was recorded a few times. DNA of the CDR3: TGTGCCACCAGCAGGGGGGTTTGGGGCGAGCAGTACTTC. Translating gives CATSRGVWGEQYF. The rearrangement joins TRBV15 to TRBJ2-7; D possibly uses TRBD1 or TRBD2 (5 bases each). This CDR3 has 13 amino acids. Germline V gene data show CDR1 as LNHNV and CDR2 as YYDKDF (reference sequence). Trimming took off 3 bases at V and 6 bases at J, with 12 bases between the two ends.

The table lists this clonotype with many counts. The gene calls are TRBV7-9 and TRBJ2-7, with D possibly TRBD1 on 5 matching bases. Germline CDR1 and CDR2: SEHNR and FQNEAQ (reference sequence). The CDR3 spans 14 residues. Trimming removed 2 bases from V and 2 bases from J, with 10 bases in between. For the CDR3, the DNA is TGTGCCAGCAGCTTAACAGGTGTCACCTACGAGCAGTACTTC. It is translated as CASSLTGVTYEQYF.

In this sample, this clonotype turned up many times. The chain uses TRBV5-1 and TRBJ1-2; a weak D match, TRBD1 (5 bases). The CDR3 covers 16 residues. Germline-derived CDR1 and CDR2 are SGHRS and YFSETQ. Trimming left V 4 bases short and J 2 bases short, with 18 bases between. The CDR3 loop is CASSAAGSRGNYGYTF. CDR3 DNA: TGCGCCAGCAGCGCCGCCGGGAGCCGGGGGAACTATGGCTACACCTTC.

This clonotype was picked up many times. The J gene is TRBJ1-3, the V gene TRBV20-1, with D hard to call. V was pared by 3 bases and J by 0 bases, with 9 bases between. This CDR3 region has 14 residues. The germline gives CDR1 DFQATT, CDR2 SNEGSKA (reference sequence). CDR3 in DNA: TGCAGTGCTAGTTACGTGGGCTCTGGAAACACCATATATTTT. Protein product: CSASYVGSGNTIYF.

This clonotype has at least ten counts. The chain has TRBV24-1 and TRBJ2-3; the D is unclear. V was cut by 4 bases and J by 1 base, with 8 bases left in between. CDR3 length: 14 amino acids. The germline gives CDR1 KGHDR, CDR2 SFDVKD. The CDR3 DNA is TGTGCCACCAGTGACCACCGGGGCACAGATACGCAGTATTTT. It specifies CATSDHRGTDTQYF.

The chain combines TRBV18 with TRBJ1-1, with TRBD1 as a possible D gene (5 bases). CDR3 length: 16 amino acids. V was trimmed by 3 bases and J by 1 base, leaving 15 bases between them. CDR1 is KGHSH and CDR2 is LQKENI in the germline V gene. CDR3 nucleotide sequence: TGTGCCAGCTCACCTTACCTCGCGGGGGGGAACACTGAAGCTTTCTTT. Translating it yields CASSPYLAGGNTEAFF.

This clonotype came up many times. CDR3 loop: CASSPTSGGLLAPTDTQYF. CDR3 coding DNA: TGTGCCAGCAGCCCCACTAGCGGGGGGCTCCTTGCCCCCACAGATACGCAGTATTTT. The chain employs TRBV12-3 or TRBV12-4 and TRBJ2-3; TRBD2 matches at 12 bases. The CDR3 consists of 19 residues. Germline trimming cut 6 bases from V and 2 bases from J; bases unmatched to any gene: 15.

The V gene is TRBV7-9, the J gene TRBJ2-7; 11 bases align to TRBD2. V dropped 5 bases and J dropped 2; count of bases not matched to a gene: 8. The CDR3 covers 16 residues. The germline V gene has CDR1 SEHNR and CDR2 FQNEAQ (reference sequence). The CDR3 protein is CASSARLAGPPYEQYF. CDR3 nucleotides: TGTGCCAGCAGCGCCCGACTAGCGGGGCCCCCCTACGAGCAGTACTTC. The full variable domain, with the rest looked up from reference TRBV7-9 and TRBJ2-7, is DTGVSQNPRHKITKRGQNVTFRCDPISEHNRLYWYRQTLGQGPEFLTYFQNEAQLEKSRLLSDRFSAERPKGSFSTLEIQRTEQGDSAMYLCASSARLAGPPYEQYFGPGTRLTVT.

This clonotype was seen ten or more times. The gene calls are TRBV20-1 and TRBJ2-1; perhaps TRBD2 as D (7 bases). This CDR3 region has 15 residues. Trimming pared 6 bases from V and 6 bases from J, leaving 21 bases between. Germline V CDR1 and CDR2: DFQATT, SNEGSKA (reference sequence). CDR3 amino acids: CSAKRGGGTRNEQFF. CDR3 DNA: TGCAGTGCCAAGAGGGGGGGAGGGACACGCAATGAGCAGTTCTTC.

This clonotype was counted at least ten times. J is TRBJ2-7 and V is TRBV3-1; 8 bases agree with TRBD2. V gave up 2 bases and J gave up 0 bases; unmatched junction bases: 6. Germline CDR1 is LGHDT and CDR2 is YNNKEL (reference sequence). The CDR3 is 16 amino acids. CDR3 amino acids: CASSQSGGSFSYEQYF. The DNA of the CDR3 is TGTGCCAGCAGCCAAAGCGGGGGTTCCTTCTCCTACGAGCAGTACTTC.